These 14 T cell receptor beta chains were all obtained from the same sample, sequenced in a study of human T cells and chemical hapten exposure (dated by TCRdb to about 2021). The time point label, as the study defines it: patch test 1, 2 weeks after DPC sensitization. The meaning of the sample's treatment or condition label: therapeutic diphenylcyclopropenone sensitization with weekly scalp DPC. Library preparation was by RACE. Sequencing instrument: NextSeq 500. TCRdb applied fastp at Q25 and MiXCR to the public reads, then kept only in-frame beta chains. Rows are combined by CDR3 protein, so each entry shows the most common genes and DNA. The sample table lists tens of thousands of distinct CDR3 sequences, 32% of them with a count of one. More than 7% of the sample is taken by the ten largest. The sample in question was whole blood, obtained in connection with sensitization to the hapten diphenylcyclopropenone (DPC). All receptors come from a man between 40 and 49 years old with alopecia areata. Some clones in this sample may be carry-over from other donors' samples.

This clonotype was found a few times. Sequence at one end of the junction differs from germline and may be a read error. V and J are TRBV4-2 and TRBJ2-7; no reliable D call. Germline V gene data show CDR1 as LGHNA and CDR2 as YNFKEQ. The CDR3 runs to 13 residues. The CDR3 bases are TGTGCCAGCAGTCAGAGTCCCTCCTCCGAGCAGTACTTC. Translated, it gives CASSQSPSSEQYF.

The genes are TRBV5-1 and TRBJ2-2; either TRBD1 or TRBD2 may supply D (5 bases each). Germline lookup yields CDR1 SGHRS and CDR2 YFSETQ. The germline V and J ends were trimmed by 5 bases and 2 bases, with 13 bases remaining between them. CDR3 length: 15 residues. DNA of the CDR3: TGCGCCAGCAGGTCCGGGACGGTTAACACCGGGGAGCTGTTTTTT. This codes for CASRSGTVNTGELFF.

In this sample, this clonotype turned up a few times. The chain recombines TRBV6-6 with TRBJ2-3; 10 positions agree with TRBD2. J lost 5 bases, V lost 4 bases, and 6 bases had no gene match. This CDR3 spans 15 amino acids. Germline-derived CDR1 and CDR2 are MNHNY and SVGAGI (reference sequence). CDR3 sequence: CASSLSGRGGDTQYF. CDR3 in DNA: TGTGCCAGCAGTTTGAGCGGGAGGGGCGGAGATACGCAGTATTTT.

V usage is TRBV5-1 and J usage is TRBJ2-5; 7 bases are shared with TRBD1. With V trimmed by 0 bases and J by 2 bases, 10 bases remained unmatched. In germline, CDR1 is SGHRS, CDR2 YFSETQ. There are 17 residues in the CDR3. Here the CDR3 DNA reads TGCGCCAGCAGCTTGGACTGGGGACAGCAATATCAAGAGACCCAGTACTTC. Its protein is CASSLDWGQQYQETQYF.

This clonotype turned up a few times. This rearrangement joins TRBV7-2 to TRBJ2-2; no reliable D call. Germline loops: CDR1 SGHTA, CDR2 FQGNSA. Trimming pared 1 base from V and 6 bases from J, leaving 9 bases between. The CDR3 is 14 amino acids. Here the CDR3 reads CASSLERLSGELFF. The CDR3 nucleotides are TGTGCCAGCAGCTTAGAACGGTTATCCGGGGAGCTGTTTTTT.

There are a few counts of this clonotype. In DNA, the CDR3 is TGCGCCAGCAGCTTGGGGAACCGGGACTACCGTAATGAGCAGTTCTTC. As protein: CASSLGNRDYRNEQFF. This chain connects TRBV5-1 to TRBJ2-1; 7 bases are a match to TRBD2. V dropped 0 bases and J dropped 7; count of bases not matched to a gene: 10. Germline assignment: CDR1 SGHRS and CDR2 YFSETQ. CDR3 length: 16 amino acids.

The chain has TRBV5-6 and TRBJ2-1, with D uncertain. Germline V gene data show CDR1 as SGHDT and CDR2 as YYEEEE. V shed 3 bases and J shed 2 bases, with 12 bases lying between them. The CDR3 runs to 15 residues. Here the CDR3 DNA reads TGTGCCAGCAGCTGGCCCGCCTCCCCCTACAATGAGCAGTTCTTC. Protein product: CASSWPASPYNEQFF.

The sample holds a few counts of this clonotype. The chain joins TRBV6-6 to TRBJ2-5; TRBD2 aligns across 10 bases. Germline assignment: CDR1 MNHNY and CDR2 SVGAGI (reference sequence). There are 15 residues in the CDR3. Trimming removed 7 bases from V and 5 bases from J; junction bases left unmatched: 10. The CDR3 here is CASNRPAGGLETQYF. The CDR3 DNA is TGTGCCAGCAACCGTCCAGCGGGAGGGCTGGAGACCCAGTACTTC.

The gene calls are TRBV15 and TRBJ2-3, with no clear D. Between the trimmed V and J ends, which lost 0 bases and 2 bases, there was a span of 3 bases. Looked up from germline, CDR1 is LNHNV and CDR2 is YYDKDF (reference sequence). CDR3 length: 13 residues. As DNA, the CDR3 is TGTGCCACCAGCAGAGACCCCACAGATACGCAGTATTTT. It codes for CATSRDPTDTQYF.

This clonotype was seen a few times. The J gene is TRBJ2-1, the V gene TRBV20-1; 10 bases line up with TRBD2. The ends lost 7 bases at V and 4 bases at J; junction bases unmatched: 4. The germline V gene encodes CDR1 DFQATT and CDR2 SNEGSKA (reference sequence). The CDR3 runs to 13 residues. CDR3 residues: CSVGLAPYNEQFF. In nucleotides, the CDR3 is TGCAGTGTGGGACTAGCGCCTTACAATGAGCAGTTCTTC.

This clonotype was found a few times. This chain links TRBV7-6 with TRBJ2-3; D unclear. Trimming left V 0 bases short and J 10 bases short, with 17 bases between. The CDR3 runs 15 residues. The germline CDR1 and CDR2 sequences are SGHVS and FNYEAQ. Here the CDR3 DNA reads TGTGCCAGCAGCTTAGCGCTTGCGCCTTCCACTCCGCAGTATTTT. Its translation: CASSLALAPSTPQYF.

The V and J genes are TRBV9 and TRBJ2-2; D call uncertain. The V and J ends lost 4 bases and 6 bases respectively, with 16 bases between them. Germline V CDR1 and CDR2: SGDLS, YYNGEE. CDR3 length: 15 amino acids. The CDR3 sequence is CASSPGVAVAGELFF. In nucleotides, the CDR3 is TGTGCCAGCAGCCCAGGTGTGGCGGTGGCCGGGGAGCTGTTTTTT.

The chain carries TRBV28 and TRBJ2-5, with 8 bases fitting TRBD2. J gave up 5 bases and V 6 bases, and 8 bases lay outside the gene matches. This CDR3 comprises 14 residues. The germline V gene encodes CDR1 MDHEN and CDR2 SYDVKM. The CDR3 DNA sequence: TGTGCCAGCAGGGCGAGCGGGAGCGAGGAGACCCAGTACTTC. Its protein product is CASRASGSEETQYF.

This clonotype was observed many times. This chain connects TRBV7-2 to TRBJ1-5, with D hard to call. V gave up 1 base and J gave up 5 bases, with 12 bases separating them. The CDR3 extends over 15 amino acids. Germline V gives CDR1 SGHTA, CDR2 FQGNSA. CDR3 bases: TGTGCCAGCAGCTTAGTAGCGGGTAGGGATCAGCCCCAGCATTTT. It codes for CASSLVAGRDQPQHF.